The 20 T cell receptor beta chains below all came from one sample that was sequenced in a study of T cell responses to AZD1222 COVID-19 vaccine. Data came from immunoSEQ multiplex PCR; TCRdb stores just in-frame clones and leaves some out. The table shows over 120,000 clones, with 88% occurring only once. The sequencing here drew on peripheral blood, taken 28 days after the second dose of the MenACWY control vaccine. The source is an adult who received the MenACWY meningococcal vaccine as a control.

The chain recombines TRBV19 with TRBJ2-7, with 8 bases aligning to TRBD2. CDR3 length: 14 residues. Germline lookup yields CDR1 LNHDA and CDR2 SQIVND (reference sequence). The junction had 5 bases not matched to a gene; V was cut back by 2 bases and J by 5 bases. The CDR3 coding sequence is TGTGCCAGTAGTATAAGCGGGAGTGCCCACGAGCAGTACTTC. Its protein is CASSISGSAHEQYF.

The chain carries TRBV11-2 and TRBJ2-7; 11 nucleotides match TRBD2. V gave up 1 base and J gave up 4 bases; unmatched junction bases: 6. This CDR3 is 16 amino acids long. Germline lookup yields CDR1 SGHAT and CDR2 FQNNGV. CDR3: CASSLAGTSGFYEQYF. The DNA for the CDR3 is TGTGCCAGCAGCTTAGCAGGGACTAGCGGCTTTTACGAGCAGTACTTC.

This chain joins TRBV5-1 and TRBJ1-1, with a tentative D call TRBD1 (5 bases). Per germline, CDR1 SGHRS and CDR2 YFSETQ. The CDR3 totals 14 residues. V was clipped by 3 bases and J by 6 bases, with 15 bases between them. CDR3 nucleotides: TGCGCCAGCAGCTCGGGACCTTCCGGGGCTGAAGCTTTCTTT. It is translated as CASSSGPSGAEAFF.

A note on this clone: The same CDR3 can be traced to other DNA sequences in this sample. The chain has TRBV7-2 and TRBJ2-7; D not certain. This CDR3 spans 11 amino acids. V dropped 3 bases and J dropped 3 bases, with 3 bases sitting between them. Germline values: CDR1 SGHTA, CDR2 FQGNSA. The CDR3 region has the DNA TGTGCCAGCAGCTTCTACTACGAGCAGTACTTC. It translates to CASSFYYEQYF.

DNA for the CDR3: TGTGCCAGCAGCCTCTGGGGGGATGAGCAGTTCTTC. Protein sequence: CASSLWGDEQFF. The chain combines TRBV9 with TRBJ2-1; perhaps TRBD2 as D (6 bases). This CDR3 region has 12 residues. The germline gives CDR1 SGDLS, CDR2 YYNGEE. V was trimmed by 4 bases and J by 8 bases, leaving 10 bases between them.

The rearrangement links TRBV7-9 to TRBJ1-1; D ambiguous. This CDR3 region has 15 residues. Germline CDR1 SEHNR, CDR2 FQNEAQ (reference sequence). Trimming took 1 base from V and 5 from J, leaving 14 bases between them. The CDR3 here is CASSLVGRRLTEAFF. CDR3 DNA sequence: TGTGCCAGCAGCTTAGTGGGTCGTAGGTTGACTGAAGCTTTCTTT.

The genes are TRBV2 and TRBJ1-2; 7 nucleotides agree with TRBD1. Germline V gene lookup returns CDR1 SNHLY and CDR2 FYNNEI. The V gene end was trimmed by 2 bases and the J gene end by 4 bases; junction bases not matched to a gene: 10. CDR3 size: 16 residues. CDR3 sequence (DNA): TGTGCCAGCAGTGAAAGGTCGGGACAGACGATCTATGGCTACACCTTC. It specifies CASSERSGQTIYGYTF.

This sequence joins TRBV5-6 and TRBJ2-7, with 9 positions matching TRBD2. V shed 6 bases, J shed 4 bases, and the junction held 8 bases outside the gene matches. CDR3 length: 14 amino acids. Germline V lookup: CDR1 SGHDT, CDR2 YYEEEE. Written as DNA, the CDR3 is TGTGCCAGCAACATAGCGGGAGTTGGGTACGAGCAGTACTTC. This codes for CASNIAGVGYEQYF.

This chain joins TRBV4-1 and TRBJ2-1; 7 bases are a match to TRBD2. The CDR3 has 15 residues. V trimming: 0 bases; J trimming: 4 bases; junction bases outside the gene matches: 3. Per germline, CDR1 MGHRA and CDR2 YSYEKL. CDR3 region: CASSQDPGGYNEQFF. The CDR3 DNA reads as TGCGCCAGCAGCCAAGATCCGGGAGGATACAATGAGCAGTTCTTC.

The sample holds a few counts of this clone. The chain has TRBV11-3 and TRBJ1-2, with TRBD1 as a possible D gene (5 bases). V was shortened by 0 bases and J by 3 bases, with 14 bases between the two germline ends. The CDR3 is made up of 16 amino acids. Per the germline V gene, CDR1 is SGHNT and CDR2 is YENEEA. CDR3 loop: CASSLEGRLGDYGYTF. CDR3 nucleotide sequence: TGTGCCAGCAGCTTAGAGGGCAGGCTAGGGGACTATGGCTACACCTTC.

A single count supports this clone. The rearrangement links TRBV6-2 or TRBV6-3 to TRBJ1-1, with D perhaps matching TRBD1 (6 bases). The CDR3 runs to 12 residues. Germline CDR1 and CDR2: MNHEY and SVGEGT. V was pared by 5 bases and J by 8 bases, with 12 bases between. The CDR3 DNA reads as TGTGCCAGCAGTACGGGGGCAATCGAAGCTTTCTTT. Translated, it gives CASSTGAIEAFF.

The chain recombines TRBV6-5 with TRBJ1-5; D is possibly TRBD1 (5 bases). The length of the CDR3 is 13 residues. The germline V and J ends were trimmed by 7 bases and 0 bases, with 7 bases remaining between them. Germline values: CDR1 MNHEY, CDR2 SVGAGI. CDR3 sequence: CASTRDSNQPQHF. The CDR3 DNA follows: TGTGCCAGCACCAGGGATAGCAATCAGCCCCAGCATTTT.

The chain combines TRBV2 with TRBJ2-3, with 7 bases identical to TRBD1. Germline V gives CDR1 SNHLY, CDR2 FYNNEI. The CDR3 is 14 residues long. With 10 bases clipped from V and 3 bases from J, the junction kept 10 bases outside the gene matches. In DNA form, the CDR3 reads TGTGCCAATAGACAGGGAAGAGGGACAGATACGCAGTATTTT. Encoded protein: CANRQGRGTDTQYF.

The rearrangement joins TRBV10-2 to TRBJ1-2, with D perhaps matching TRBD1 (6 bases). The germline V gene has CDR1 WSHSY and CDR2 SAAADI. Trimming left V 3 bases short and J 8 bases short, with 13 bases between. The CDR3 is 13 amino acids. In DNA, the CDR3 is TGCGCCAGCAGTGAACAGGGAGAGGCCGGCTACACCTTC. It yields the protein CASSEQGEAGYTF.

This chain's CDR3 is CASSQVRGQGQQYF. In nucleotides, the CDR3 is TGTGCCAGCAGCCAAGTAAGGGGACAGGGGCAGCAGTACTTC. This chain links TRBV3-1 (or the pseudogene TRBV3-2) with TRBJ2-7; 10 bases line up with TRBD1. The CDR3 has 14 amino acids. Losses at the gene ends were 1 base for V and 8 bases for J; bases not matched to a gene: 5. Germline V gene sequence: CDR1 LGHDT, CDR2 YNNKEL (reference sequence).

This clone was recorded only once. The V call is TRBV28, the J call TRBJ1-5; 7 bases line up with TRBD1. Germline CDR1 is MDHEN and CDR2 is SYDVKM. The V and J ends lost 8 bases and 1 base, in that order; junction bases with no gene match: 5. The length of the CDR3 is 14 residues. The CDR3 sequence is CASGKQGSNQPQHF. The CDR3 nucleotides are TGTGCCAGCGGTAAACAGGGGAGCAATCAGCCCCAGCATTTT.

Here the CDR3 DNA reads TGTGCCAGCAGCCAGGTTATCCAGGGTTTTCGGGGCTACACCTTC. Encoded protein: CASSQVIQGFRGYTF. V usage is TRBV3-1 (or the pseudogene TRBV3-2) and J usage is TRBJ1-2, with D maybe TRBD1 (5 bases). Deletions cut 3 bases from V and 8 bases from J, with 19 bases between. Germline V lookup: CDR1 LGHDT, CDR2 YNNKEL (reference sequence). The CDR3 sequence is 15 residues long.

The chain has TRBV25-1 and TRBJ1-1; TRBD1 matches at 8 bases. The germline V gene encodes CDR1 MGHDK and CDR2 SYGVNS. The CDR3 extends over 14 amino acids. Trimming at V came to 6 bases and at J to 7 bases, leaving 10 bases not matched to a gene. In DNA form, the CDR3 reads TGTGCCAGCAGAAAGGAGGGCAGGGGGCTTGAAGCTTTCTTT. This translates into CASRKEGRGLEAFF.

V gene TRBV6-4 combines with J gene TRBJ2-3, with TRBD2 matching 9 bases. Trimming removed 3 bases from V and 6 bases from J; junction bases left unmatched: 10. CDR3 length: 16 residues. The V gene's germline CDR1 is MRHNA and CDR2 SNTAGT. CDR3 in DNA: TGTGCCAGCAGTGAAATGGCTAGCGGGGTTCTCGATACGCAGTATTTT. It translates to CASSEMASGVLDTQYF.

The gene calls are TRBV3-1 (or the pseudogene TRBV3-2) and TRBJ1-3, with a tentative D call TRBD1 (5 bases). The germline gives CDR1 LGHDT, CDR2 YNNKEL (reference sequence). The CDR3 length is 15 residues. V lost 3 bases, J lost 3 bases, and 12 bases lay in between. The CDR3 spells CASSQAQGGGNTIYF. The CDR3 nucleotides read TGTGCCAGCAGCCAGGCTCAGGGTGGTGGAAACACCATATATTTT.